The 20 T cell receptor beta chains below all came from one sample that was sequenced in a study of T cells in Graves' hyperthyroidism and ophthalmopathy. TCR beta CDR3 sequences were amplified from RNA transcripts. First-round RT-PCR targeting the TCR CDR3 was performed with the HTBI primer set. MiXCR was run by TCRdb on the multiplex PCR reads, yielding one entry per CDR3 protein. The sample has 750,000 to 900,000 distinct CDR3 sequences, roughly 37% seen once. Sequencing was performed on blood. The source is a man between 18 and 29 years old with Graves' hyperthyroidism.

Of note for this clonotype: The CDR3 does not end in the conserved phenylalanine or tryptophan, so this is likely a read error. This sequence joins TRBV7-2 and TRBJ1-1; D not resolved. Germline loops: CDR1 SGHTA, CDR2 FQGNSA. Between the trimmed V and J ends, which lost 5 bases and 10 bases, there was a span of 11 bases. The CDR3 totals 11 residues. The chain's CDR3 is CASSMDVRAFL. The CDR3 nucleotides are TGTGCCAGCAGCATGGACGTCCGAGCTTTCCTT.

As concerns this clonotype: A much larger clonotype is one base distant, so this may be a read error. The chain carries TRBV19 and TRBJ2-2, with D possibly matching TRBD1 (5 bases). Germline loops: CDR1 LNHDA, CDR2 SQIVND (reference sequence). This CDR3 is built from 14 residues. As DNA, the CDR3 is TGTGTCAGTACGCAGGGCCCGAACACCGGGGAGCTGTTTTTT. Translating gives CVSTQGPNTGELFF.

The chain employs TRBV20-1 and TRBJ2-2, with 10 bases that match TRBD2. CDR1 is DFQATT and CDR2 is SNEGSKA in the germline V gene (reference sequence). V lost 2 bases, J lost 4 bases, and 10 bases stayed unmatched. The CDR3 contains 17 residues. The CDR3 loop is CSARRTGTSVGTGELFF. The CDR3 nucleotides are TGCAGTGCTAGACGGACCGGGACTAGCGTAGGCACCGGGGAGCTGTTTTTT.

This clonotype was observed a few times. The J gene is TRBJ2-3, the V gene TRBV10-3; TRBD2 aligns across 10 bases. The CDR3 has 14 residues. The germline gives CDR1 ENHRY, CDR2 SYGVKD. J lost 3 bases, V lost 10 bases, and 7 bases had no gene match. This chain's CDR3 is CATSTSGETDTQYF. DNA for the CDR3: TGTGCCACCTCAACTAGCGGGGAGACAGATACGCAGTATTTT.

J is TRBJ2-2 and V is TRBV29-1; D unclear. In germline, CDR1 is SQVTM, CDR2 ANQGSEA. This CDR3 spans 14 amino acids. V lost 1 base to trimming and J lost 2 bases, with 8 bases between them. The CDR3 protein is CSVEVGRNTGELFF. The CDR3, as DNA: TGCAGCGTTGAAGTTGGCAGAAACACCGGGGAGCTGTTTTTT.

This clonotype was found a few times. As DNA, the CDR3 is TGCAGCGTTGAAGATCACAACCCCTACTGGGGGACTAGTGGAGGGGAGACCCAGTACTTC. Translating gives CSVEDHNPYWGTSGGETQYF. The rearrangement links TRBV29-1 to TRBJ2-5; 8 nucleotides match TRBD2. CDR1 and CDR2 (germline): SQVTM, ANQGSEA. There are 20 residues in the CDR3. Trimming removed 0 bases from V and 5 bases from J; junction bases left unmatched: 23.

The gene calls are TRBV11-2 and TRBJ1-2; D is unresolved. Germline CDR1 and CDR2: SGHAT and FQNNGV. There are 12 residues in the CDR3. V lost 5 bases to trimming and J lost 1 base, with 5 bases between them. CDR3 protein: CASSGYNYGYTF. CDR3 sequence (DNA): TGTGCCAGCAGCGGCTATAACTATGGCTACACCTTC.

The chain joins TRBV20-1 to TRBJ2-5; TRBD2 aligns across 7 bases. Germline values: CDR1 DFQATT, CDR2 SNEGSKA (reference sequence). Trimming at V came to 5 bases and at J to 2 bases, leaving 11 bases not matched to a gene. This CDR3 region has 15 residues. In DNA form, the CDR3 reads TGCAGTGCTGGACCCCTAGCGGAGCGACAAGAGACCCAGTACTTC. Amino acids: CSAGPLAERQETQYF.

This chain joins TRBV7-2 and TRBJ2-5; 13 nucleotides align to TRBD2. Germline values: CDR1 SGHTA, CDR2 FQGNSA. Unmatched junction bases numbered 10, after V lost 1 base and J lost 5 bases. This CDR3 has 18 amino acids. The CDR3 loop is CASSLVGLAGQGGETQYF. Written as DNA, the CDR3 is TGTGCCAGCAGCTTAGTGGGACTAGCGGGACAAGGAGGGGAGACCCAGTACTTC.

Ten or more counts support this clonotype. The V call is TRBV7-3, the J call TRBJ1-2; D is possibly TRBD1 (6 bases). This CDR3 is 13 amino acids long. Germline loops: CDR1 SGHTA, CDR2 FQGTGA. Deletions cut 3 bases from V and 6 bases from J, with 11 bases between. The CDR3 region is CASSFRGGHGYTF. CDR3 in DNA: TGTGCCAGCAGCTTCAGGGGAGGGCATGGCTACACCTTC.

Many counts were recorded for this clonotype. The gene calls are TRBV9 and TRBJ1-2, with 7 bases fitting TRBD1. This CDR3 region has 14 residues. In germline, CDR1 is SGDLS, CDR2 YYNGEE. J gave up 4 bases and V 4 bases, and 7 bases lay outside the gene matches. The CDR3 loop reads CASSPAEGAYGYTF. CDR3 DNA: TGTGCCAGCAGCCCTGCGGAGGGGGCCTATGGCTACACCTTC.

CDR3 residues: CASSYSITGNTGELFF. Written as DNA, the CDR3 is TGTGCCAGCAGTTACTCGATCACAGGGAACACCGGGGAGCTGTTTTTT. The chain has TRBV6-5 and TRBJ2-2; possibly TRBD1 for D (5 bases). Germline V gene data show CDR1 as MNHEY and CDR2 as SVGAGI. This CDR3 spans 16 amino acids. V lost 0 bases and J 1 base, leaving 9 bases between the germline ends.

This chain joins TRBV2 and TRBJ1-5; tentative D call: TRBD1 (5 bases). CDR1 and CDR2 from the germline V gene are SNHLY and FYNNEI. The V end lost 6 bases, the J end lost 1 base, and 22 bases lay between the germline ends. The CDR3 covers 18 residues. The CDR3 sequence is CASSFMGGGGGSNQPQHF. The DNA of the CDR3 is TGTGCCAGCAGCTTTATGGGAGGCGGGGGGGGGAGCAATCAGCCCCAGCATTTT.

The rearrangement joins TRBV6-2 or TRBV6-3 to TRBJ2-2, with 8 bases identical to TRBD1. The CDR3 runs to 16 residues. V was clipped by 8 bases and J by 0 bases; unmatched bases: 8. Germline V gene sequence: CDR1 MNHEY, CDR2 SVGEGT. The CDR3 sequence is CASCPWDRTNTGELFF. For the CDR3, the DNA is TGTGCCAGCTGCCCTTGGGACAGGACGAACACCGGGGAGCTGTTTTTT.

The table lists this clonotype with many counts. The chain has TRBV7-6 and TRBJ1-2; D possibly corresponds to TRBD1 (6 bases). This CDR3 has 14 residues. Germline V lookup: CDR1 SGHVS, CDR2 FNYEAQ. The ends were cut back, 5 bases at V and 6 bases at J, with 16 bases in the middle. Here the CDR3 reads CASSPTGGADGYTF. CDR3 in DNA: TGTGCCAGCAGCCCAACCGGGGGGGCGGATGGCTACACCTTC. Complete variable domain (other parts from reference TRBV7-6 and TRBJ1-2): GAGVSQSPRYKVTKRGQDVALRCDPISGHVSLYWYRQALGQGPEFLTYFNYEAQQDKSGLPNDRFSAERPEGSISTLTIQRTEQRDSAMYRCASSPTGGADGYTFGSGTRLTVV.

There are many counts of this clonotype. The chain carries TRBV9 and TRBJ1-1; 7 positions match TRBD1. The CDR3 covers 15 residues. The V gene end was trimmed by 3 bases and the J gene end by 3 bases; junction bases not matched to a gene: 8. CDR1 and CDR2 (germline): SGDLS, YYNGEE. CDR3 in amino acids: CASSGATGVDTEAFF. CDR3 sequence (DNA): TGTGCCAGCAGCGGGGCCACAGGGGTCGACACTGAAGCTTTCTTT.

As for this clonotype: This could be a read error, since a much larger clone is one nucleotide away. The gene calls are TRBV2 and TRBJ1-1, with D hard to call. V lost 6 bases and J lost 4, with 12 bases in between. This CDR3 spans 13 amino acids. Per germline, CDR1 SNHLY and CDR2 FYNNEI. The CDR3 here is CASRTDGGTEAFF. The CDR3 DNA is TGTGCCAGCAGGACGGACGGCGGCACTGAAGCTTTCTTT.

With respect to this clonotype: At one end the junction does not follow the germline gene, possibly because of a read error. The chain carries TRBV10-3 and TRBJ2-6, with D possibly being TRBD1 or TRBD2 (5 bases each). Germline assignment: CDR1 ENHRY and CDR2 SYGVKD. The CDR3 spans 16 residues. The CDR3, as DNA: TGTGCCAGCAGTTTAGTCGGGACCTCTGGGGCCAACGTCCTGACTTTC. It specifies CASSLVGTSGANVLTF.

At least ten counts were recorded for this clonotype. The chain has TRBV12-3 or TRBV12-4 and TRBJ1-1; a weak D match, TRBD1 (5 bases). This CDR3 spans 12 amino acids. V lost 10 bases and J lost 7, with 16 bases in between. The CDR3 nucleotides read TGTGCCACCCGGTCTGGGGGGGGTGAAGCTTTCTTT. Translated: CATRSGGGEAFF.

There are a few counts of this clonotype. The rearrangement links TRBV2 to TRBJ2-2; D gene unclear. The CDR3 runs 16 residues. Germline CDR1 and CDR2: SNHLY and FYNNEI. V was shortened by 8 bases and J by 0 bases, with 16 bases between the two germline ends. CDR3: CASRVSELPNTGELFF. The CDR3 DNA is TGTGCCAGCCGAGTTTCCGAGCTACCGAACACCGGGGAGCTGTTTTTT.